The rows below give T cell receptor beta chains drawn from one sample of a study of cytomegalovirus exposure and HLA in healthy donors. Method: immunoSEQ multiplex PCR; TCRdb's copy keeps in-frame clones and lacks some. The sample includes about 140,000 clones, approximately 78% of them seen just once. Material for sequencing was PBMCs. These receptors were obtained from a man between 18 and 29 years old in good health and CMV-seropositive. CDR3s include the opening cysteine and the closing phenylalanine or tryptophan. A D gene is named only where the DNA matches it firmly. For some rows the clone size is stated as once, few or many, or as a class when expanded; others skip it.

clone size: once
D gene: TRBD2
J gene: TRBJ2-3
V gene: TRBV10-2
CDR3 DNA: TGCGCCAGCAGTGAGTCGTTACTAGCGGGACCCACAGATACGCAGTATTTT
CDR3 protein: CASSESLLAGPTDTQYF

clone size: -
D gene: TRBD2
J gene: TRBJ2-1
V gene: TRBV5-1
CDR3 DNA: TGCGCCAGCAGCTTGAAACTAGCGGGAGGGGGTGAGCAGTTCTTC
CDR3 protein: CASSLKLAGGGEQFF

clone size: -
D gene: -
J gene: TRBJ1-4
V gene: TRBV5-1
CDR3 DNA: TGCGCCAGCAGCCTCGGGGATTTTCAGAATGAAAAACTGTTTTTT
CDR3 protein: CASSLGDFQNEKLFF

clone size: -
D gene: TRBD2
J gene: TRBJ2-2
V gene: TRBV7-8
CDR3 DNA: TGTGCCAGCAGCTCAAGACTAGCGGGATGGACCGGGGAGCTGTTTTTT
CDR3 protein: CASSSRLAGWTGELFF

clone size: -
D gene: -
J gene: TRBJ2-5
V gene: TRBV5-1
CDR3 DNA: TGCGCCAGCAAAAAGGGGAATCAAGAGACCCAGTACTTC
CDR3 protein: CASKKGNQETQYF

clone size: -
D gene: -
J gene: TRBJ1-5
V gene: TRBV2
CDR3 DNA: TGTGCCAGCAGCCTTCGAGGGAGAGGCAATCAGCCCCAGCATTTT
CDR3 protein: CASSLRGRGNQPQHF

clone size: -
D gene: -
J gene: TRBJ2-2
V gene: TRBV25-1
CDR3 DNA: TGTGCCAGCAGCCAGGGTGTCGGGGAGCTGTTTTTT
CDR3 protein: CASSQGVGELFF

clone size: -
D gene: -
J gene: TRBJ2-2
V gene: TRBV7-9
CDR3 DNA: TGTGCCAGCAGCTTCGACTCGAACACCGGGGAGCTGTTTTTT
CDR3 protein: CASSFDSNTGELFF

clone size: once
D gene: -
J gene: TRBJ2-1
V gene: TRBV14
CDR3 DNA: TGTGCCAGCAGCCAAGAGAGAGGGCGGAAGCAGTTCTTC
CDR3 protein: CASSQERGRKQFF

clone size: -
D gene: -
J gene: TRBJ1-5
V gene: TRBV7-9
CDR3 DNA: TGTGCCAGCAGCGTAGAACAGGGTCAACGTCAGCCCCAGCATTTT
CDR3 protein: CASSVEQGQRQPQHF

clone size: -
D gene: -
J gene: TRBJ1-1
V gene: TRBV7-3
CDR3 DNA: TGTGCCAGCAGCTTAACTCAGAACACTGAAGCTTTCTTT
CDR3 protein: CASSLTQNTEAFF

clone size: few
D gene: TRBD1
J gene: TRBJ2-5
V gene: TRBV5-1
CDR3 DNA: TGCGCCAGCAGCAAAGGGACAGCACAAGAGACCCAGTACTTC
CDR3 protein: CASSKGTAQETQYF

clone size: -
D gene: TRBD2
J gene: TRBJ2-5
V gene: TRBV13
CDR3 DNA: TGTGCCAGCAGCTCGAGACTAGCGGGAGGAGGGCAAGAGACCCAGTACTTC
CDR3 protein: CASSSRLAGGGQETQYF

clone size: -
D gene: TRBD1
J gene: TRBJ1-2
V gene: TRBV7-8
CDR3 DNA: TGTGCCAGCAGCTCCAGGGGACAGGGTACTAACTATGGCTACACCTTC
CDR3 protein: CASSSRGQGTNYGYTF

clone size: -
D gene: -
J gene: TRBJ2-2
V gene: TRBV5-1
CDR3 DNA: TGCGCCAGCAGCTTAATAGGGGGGGACACCGGGGAGCTGTTTTTT
CDR3 protein: CASSLIGGDTGELFF

clone size: -
D gene: -
J gene: TRBJ2-2
V gene: TRBV5-1
CDR3 DNA: TGCGCCAGCAGCTTGTTTTGGGGTGAGGGTGTCGGGGAGCTGTTTTTT
CDR3 protein: CASSLFWGEGVGELFF

clone size: -
D gene: TRBD2
J gene: TRBJ2-2
V gene: TRBV7-9
CDR3 DNA: TGTGCCAGCAGATCGATCGGCTCGGGGCGGGAGCGCACCGGGGAGCTGTTTTTT
CDR3 protein: CASRSIGSGRERTGELFF

clone size: -
D gene: -
J gene: TRBJ2-2
V gene: TRBV10-3
CDR3 DNA: TGTGCCATCAGAGGGACTGGGTCAAATTTCGCGAACACCGGGGAGCTGTTTTTT
CDR3 protein: CAIRGTGSNFANTGELFF

clone size: once
D gene: TRBD1
J gene: TRBJ2-7
V gene: TRBV10-1
CDR3 DNA: TGCGCCACCCAACGGGACAGCCAAGCCTACGAGCAGTACTTC
CDR3 protein: CATQRDSQAYEQYF

clone size: once
D gene: -
J gene: TRBJ1-2
V gene: TRBV19
CDR3 DNA: TGTGCCAGTTCCCCAGCGCCTAACTATGGCTACACCTTC
CDR3 protein: CASSPAPNYGYTF

clone size: -
D gene: TRBD2
J gene: TRBJ2-1
V gene: TRBV11-2
CDR3 DNA: TGTGCCAGCAGCACCTTAGCGGGAGTCTACAATGAGCAGTTCTTC
CDR3 protein: CASSTLAGVYNEQFF

clone size: -
D gene: TRBD2
J gene: TRBJ2-3
V gene: TRBV29-1
CDR3 DNA: TGCAGCGTACCGGGACTAGCGGGAGGAAACACAGATACGCAGTATTTT
CDR3 protein: CSVPGLAGGNTDTQYF